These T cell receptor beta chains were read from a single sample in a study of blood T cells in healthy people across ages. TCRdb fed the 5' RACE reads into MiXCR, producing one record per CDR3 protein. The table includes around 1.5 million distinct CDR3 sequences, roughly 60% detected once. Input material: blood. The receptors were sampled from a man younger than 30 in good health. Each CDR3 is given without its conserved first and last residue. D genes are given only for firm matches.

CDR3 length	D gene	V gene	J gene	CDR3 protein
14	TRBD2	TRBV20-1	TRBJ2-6	SASQREGSGANVLT
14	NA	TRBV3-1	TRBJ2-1	ASSQGRLSGGAEQF
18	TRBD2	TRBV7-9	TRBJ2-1	ASSDSRLAGISHSYNEQF
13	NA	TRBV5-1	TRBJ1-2	ASSLDPFQNYGYT
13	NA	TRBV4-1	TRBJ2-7	ASSQDDGSSYEQY
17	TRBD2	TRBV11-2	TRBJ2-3	ASSPTPGLAGGHADTQY
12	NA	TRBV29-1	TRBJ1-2	SVERRPGNYGYT
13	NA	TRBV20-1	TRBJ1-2	SAIDIPFSNYGYT
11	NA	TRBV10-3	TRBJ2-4	AISETGGRGKY
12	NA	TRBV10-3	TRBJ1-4	AISQPGTNEKLF
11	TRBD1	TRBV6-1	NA	ASTPDRDYEQY
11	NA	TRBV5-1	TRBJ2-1	ASRIRNGNEQF
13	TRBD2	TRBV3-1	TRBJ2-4	ASSPHSGAKNIQY
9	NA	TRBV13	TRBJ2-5	ATRWGNEQY
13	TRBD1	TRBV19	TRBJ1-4	ASSILPGGHEKLF
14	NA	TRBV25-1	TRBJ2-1	ASSGDGPGPYNEQF
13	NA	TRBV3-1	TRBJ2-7	AGNQGPGDLYEQY
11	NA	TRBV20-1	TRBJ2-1	SAVGQIYNEQF
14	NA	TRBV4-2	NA	ASSQDPGRRTYEQY
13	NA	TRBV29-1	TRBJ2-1	SVGGPGYPYNEQF
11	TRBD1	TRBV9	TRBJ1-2	ASSGTGRDGYT
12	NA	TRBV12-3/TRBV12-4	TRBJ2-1	ASSVVGGVGEQF
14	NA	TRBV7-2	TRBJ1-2	ASSPSSGRTNYGYT
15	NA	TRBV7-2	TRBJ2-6	ASNTQGVLSGANVLT
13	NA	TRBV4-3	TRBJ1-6	ASSQERSTGSTLH
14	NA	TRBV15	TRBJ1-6	ATSRDWGREDSPLH
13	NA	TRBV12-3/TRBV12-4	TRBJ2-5	ASSLEGRSEETQY
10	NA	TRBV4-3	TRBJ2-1	ASSQPGDEQF
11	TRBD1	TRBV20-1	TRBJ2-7	SPRNRDSYEQY
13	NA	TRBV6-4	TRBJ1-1	ASSDSGRGNTEAF
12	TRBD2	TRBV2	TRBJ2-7	ASKGRGSSYEQY
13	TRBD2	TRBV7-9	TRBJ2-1	ASDKGGSGYNEQF
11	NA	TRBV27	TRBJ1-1	ASRLHQGEQAF
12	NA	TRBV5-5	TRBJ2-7	ASSRGQADYEQY
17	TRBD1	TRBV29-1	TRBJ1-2	SVEDSWPVTGTEGDGYT
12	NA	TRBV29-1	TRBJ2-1	SVEGRQGPPEQF
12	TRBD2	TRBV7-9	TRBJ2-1	ASSPGGPRAEQF
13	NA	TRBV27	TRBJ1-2	ASSLGPEANYGYT
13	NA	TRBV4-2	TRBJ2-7	ASSQDLLNPYEQY
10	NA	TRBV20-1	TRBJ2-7	SARWESYEQY
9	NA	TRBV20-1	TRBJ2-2	SVKRAGELF
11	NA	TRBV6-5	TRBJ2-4	ASSGGAKNIQY
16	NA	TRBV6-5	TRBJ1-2	ASSYWVRETGGHYGYT
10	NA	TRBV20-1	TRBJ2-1	SARGYSNEQF
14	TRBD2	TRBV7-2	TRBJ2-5	ASSQDLGLDRETQY
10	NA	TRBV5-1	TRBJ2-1	ASSLTDNEQF
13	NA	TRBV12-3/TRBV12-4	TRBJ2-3	ASSLMGSSTDTQY
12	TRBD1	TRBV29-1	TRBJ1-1	SVDPGTANTEAF
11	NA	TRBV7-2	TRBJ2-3	ASSPLLVDTQY